Each of the 7 T cell receptor beta chains below was sequenced from the same sample in a study of blood T cell repertoires in COVID-19. Clones were sequenced by immunoSEQ multiplex PCR, and TCRdb holds only the in-frame ones, with some missing. The table shows roughly 270,000 clones, with about 85% occurring only once. Sequencing used PBMCs or T cells enriched from blood (not recorded which). The receptors were sampled from a woman in her fifties or sixties who had recovered from COVID-19.

This chain connects TRBV30 to TRBJ1-3, with no clear D. This CDR3 is built from 12 residues. The germline V and J ends were trimmed by 1 base and 3 bases, with 4 bases remaining between them. Germline values: CDR1 GTSNPN, CDR2 SVGIG (reference sequence). CDR3 sequence: CAWSDIGNTIYF. The CDR3 DNA follows: TGTGCCTGGAGTGACATTGGAAACACCATATATTTT.

The chain combines TRBV24-1 with TRBJ2-1; 8 bases are a match to TRBD2. With V trimmed by 0 bases and J by 0 bases, 0 bases remained unmatched. The CDR3 has 16 residues. Per the germline V gene, CDR1 is KGHDR and CDR2 is SFDVKD. CDR3 protein: CATSDLSGSSYNEQFF. The CDR3 DNA follows: TGTGCCACCAGTGATTTGAGCGGGAGCTCCTACAATGAGCAGTTCTTC.

The chain joins TRBV5-6 to TRBJ2-3; 9 bases line up with TRBD2. The CDR3 totals 16 residues. Trimming took 0 bases from V and 12 from J; bases not matched to a gene: 14. Germline V CDR1 and CDR2: SGHDT, YYEEEE. CDR3 in amino acids: CASSLDASGAPVGQYF. The DNA for the CDR3 is TGTGCCAGCAGCTTGGATGCTAGCGGGGCCCCCGTCGGACAGTATTTT.

This chain links TRBV7-9 with TRBJ2-1, with D tentatively TRBD1 (5 bases). CDR1 is SEHNR and CDR2 is FQNEAQ in the germline V gene (reference sequence). The CDR3 runs 18 residues. V lost 4 bases and J 6 bases, leaving 25 bases between the germline ends. The CDR3 loop is CASSSIPEGVAIGNEQFF. The CDR3 nucleotides read TGTGCCAGCAGCTCTATACCGGAAGGGGTAGCCATTGGCAATGAGCAGTTCTTC.

The J gene is TRBJ2-1, the V gene TRBV7-9; 7 bases agree with TRBD1. The trim removed 5 bases at V and 4 bases at J, leaving 11 bases unmatched. The CDR3 consists of 16 residues. Germline CDR1 and CDR2: SEHNR and FQNEAQ (reference sequence). CDR3: CASSLDSGQVYNEQFF. CDR3 nucleotide sequence: TGTGCCAGCAGCCTGGACTCCGGACAGGTGTACAATGAGCAGTTCTTC. Full variable domain (rest looked up from reference TRBV7-9 and TRBJ2-1): DTGVSQNPRHKITKRGQNVTFRCDPISEHNRLYWYRQTLGQGPEFLTYFQNEAQLEKSRLLSDRFSAERPKGSFSTLEIQRTEQGDSAMYLCASSLDSGQVYNEQFFGPGTRLTVL.

This clone was counted only a few times. DNA for the CDR3: TGTGCCAGTAGTATAAGACTTAACACTGAAGCTTTCTTT. This sequence encodes CASSIRLNTEAFF. The rearrangement links TRBV19 to TRBJ1-1, with D unclear. This CDR3 comprises 13 residues. V was cut by 2 bases and J by 2 bases, with 6 bases left in between. CDR1 is LNHDA and CDR2 is SQIVND in the germline V gene (reference sequence).

The V and J genes are TRBV7-2 and TRBJ1-6; TRBD1 matches at 7 bases. The J segment lost 9 bases and the V segment lost 3 bases, leaving 5 bases of the junction unmatched. Per the germline V gene, CDR1 is SGHTA and CDR2 is FQGNSA. The CDR3 covers 14 residues. The DNA for the CDR3 is TGTGCCAGCAGCTTCAGACAGGGCAGTTCACCCCTCCACTTT. Translated, it gives CASSFRQGSSPLHF.